This paragraph reports one TCR beta chain. The CDR3 loop spans 15 amino acids. The V end lost 4 bases, the J end lost 4 bases, and 18 bases lay between the germline ends. The germline CDR1 and CDR2 sequences are SQVTM and ANQGSEA. The entry originates in a study of blood T cell repertoires in COVID-19. Study in general: The United States, Italy and Spain provided the acute and convalescent COVID-19 samples. PBMCs, B-cell-depleted T cells, or T cells provided the cDNA or gDNA that made up the material.

Per the study methods: The authors estimated nucleated cell counts from reference gene primer amplification. Sequenced by immunoSEQ multiplex PCR; TCRdb stores in-frame clones only, minus some. V, J and clone size derive from that table, while D and trimming were established from the DNA sequence. The repertoire has about 310,000 clones, around nine tenths of them found once; the top ten carry 1%. J is TRBJ2-3 and V is TRBV29-1; TRBD2 might be the D (7 bases). The clonotype comes from a man aged 45 to 65 with active or convalescent COVID-19. The material sequenced was peripheral blood. The CDR3 protein is CSVGGTWEGADTQYF. CDR3 DNA sequence: TGCAGCGTTGGAGGGACCTGGGAGGGGGCAGATACGCAGTATTTT.